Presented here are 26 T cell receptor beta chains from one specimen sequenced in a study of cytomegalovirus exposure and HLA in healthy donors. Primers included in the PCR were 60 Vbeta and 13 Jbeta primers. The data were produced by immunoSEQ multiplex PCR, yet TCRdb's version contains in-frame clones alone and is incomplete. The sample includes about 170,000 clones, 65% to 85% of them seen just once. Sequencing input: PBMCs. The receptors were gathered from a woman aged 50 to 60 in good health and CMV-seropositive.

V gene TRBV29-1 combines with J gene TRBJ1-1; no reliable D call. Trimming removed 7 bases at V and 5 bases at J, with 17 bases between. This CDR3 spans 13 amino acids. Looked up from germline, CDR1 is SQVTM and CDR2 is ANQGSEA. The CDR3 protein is CSALVARDTEAFF. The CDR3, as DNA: TGCAGCGCCCTAGTAGCCCGTGATACTGAAGCTTTCTTT.

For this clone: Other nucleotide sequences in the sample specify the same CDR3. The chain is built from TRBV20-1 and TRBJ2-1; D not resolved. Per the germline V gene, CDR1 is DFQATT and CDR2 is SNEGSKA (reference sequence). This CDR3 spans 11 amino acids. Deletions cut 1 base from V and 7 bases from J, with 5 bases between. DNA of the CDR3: TGCAGTGCTAGAGGCGGTAATGAGCAGTTCTTC. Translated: CSARGGNEQFF.

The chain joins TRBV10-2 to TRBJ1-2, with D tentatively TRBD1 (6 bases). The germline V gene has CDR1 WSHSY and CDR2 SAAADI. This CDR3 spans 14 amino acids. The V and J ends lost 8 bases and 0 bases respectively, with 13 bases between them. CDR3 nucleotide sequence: TGCGCCAGCCGAACAGGGTTCCCTAACTATGGCTACACCTTC. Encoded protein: CASRTGFPNYGYTF.

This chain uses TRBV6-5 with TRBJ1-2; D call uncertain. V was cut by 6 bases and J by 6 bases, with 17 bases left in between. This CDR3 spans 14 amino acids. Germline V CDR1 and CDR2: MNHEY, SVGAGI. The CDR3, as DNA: TGTGCCAGCAGCCAATATTCCGGGAGAGATGGCTACACCTTC. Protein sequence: CASSQYSGRDGYTF.

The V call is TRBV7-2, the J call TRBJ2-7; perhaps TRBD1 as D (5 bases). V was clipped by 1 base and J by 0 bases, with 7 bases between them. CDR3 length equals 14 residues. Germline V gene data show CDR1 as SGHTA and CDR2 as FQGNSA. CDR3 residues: CASSLGGLSYEQYF. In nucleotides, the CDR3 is TGTGCCAGCAGCTTAGGGGGCCTCTCCTACGAGCAGTACTTC.

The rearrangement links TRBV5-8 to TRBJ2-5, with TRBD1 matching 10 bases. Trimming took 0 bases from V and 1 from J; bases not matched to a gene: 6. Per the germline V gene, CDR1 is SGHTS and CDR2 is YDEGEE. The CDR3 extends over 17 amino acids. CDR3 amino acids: CASSLDGDRGLQETQYF. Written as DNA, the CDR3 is TGTGCCAGCAGCTTGGATGGAGACAGGGGGCTCCAAGAGACCCAGTACTTC.

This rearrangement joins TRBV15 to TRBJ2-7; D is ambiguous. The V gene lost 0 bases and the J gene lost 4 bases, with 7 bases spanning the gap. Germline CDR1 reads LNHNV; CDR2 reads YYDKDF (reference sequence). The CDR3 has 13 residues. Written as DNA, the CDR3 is TGTGCCACCAGCAGAGATTCCTATTACGAGCAGTACTTC. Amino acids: CATSRDSYYEQYF.

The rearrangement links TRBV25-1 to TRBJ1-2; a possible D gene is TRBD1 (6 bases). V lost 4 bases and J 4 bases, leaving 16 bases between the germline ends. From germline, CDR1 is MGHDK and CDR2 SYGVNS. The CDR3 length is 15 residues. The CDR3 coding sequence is TGTGCCAGCAGTGGAGACAGGAATCCTTTCTATGGCTACACCTTC. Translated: CASSGDRNPFYGYTF.

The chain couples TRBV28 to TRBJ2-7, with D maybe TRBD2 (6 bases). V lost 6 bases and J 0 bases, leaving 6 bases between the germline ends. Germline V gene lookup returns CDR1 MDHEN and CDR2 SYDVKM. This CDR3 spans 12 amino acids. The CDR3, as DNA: TGTGCCAGCAGGCGGGACTCCTACGAGCAGTACTTC. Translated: CASRRDSYEQYF.

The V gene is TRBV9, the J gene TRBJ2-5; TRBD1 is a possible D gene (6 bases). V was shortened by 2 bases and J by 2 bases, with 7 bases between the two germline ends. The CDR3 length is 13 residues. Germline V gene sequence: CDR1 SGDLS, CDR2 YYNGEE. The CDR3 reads CASSVRGQETQYF. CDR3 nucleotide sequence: TGTGCCAGCAGCGTCAGGGGTCAAGAGACCCAGTACTTC.

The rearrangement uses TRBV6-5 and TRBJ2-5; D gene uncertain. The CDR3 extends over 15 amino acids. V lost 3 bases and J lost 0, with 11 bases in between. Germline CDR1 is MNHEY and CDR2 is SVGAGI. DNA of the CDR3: TGTGCCAGCAGTTATTCGGTGGGCAACCAAGAGACCCAGTACTTC. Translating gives CASSYSVGNQETQYF.

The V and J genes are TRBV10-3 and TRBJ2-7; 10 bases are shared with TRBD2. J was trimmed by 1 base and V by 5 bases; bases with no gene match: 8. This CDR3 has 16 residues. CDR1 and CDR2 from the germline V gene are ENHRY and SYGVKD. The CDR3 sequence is CAISPAASGGSYEQYF. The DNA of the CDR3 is TGTGCCATCAGTCCGGCGGCTAGCGGGGGTTCCTACGAGCAGTACTTC.

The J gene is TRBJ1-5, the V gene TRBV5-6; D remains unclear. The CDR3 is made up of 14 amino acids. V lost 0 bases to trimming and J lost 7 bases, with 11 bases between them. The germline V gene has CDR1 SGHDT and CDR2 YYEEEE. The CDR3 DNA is TGTGCCAGCAGCTTGGGCGGTGGCTGGCAGCCCCAGCATTTT. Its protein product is CASSLGGGWQPQHF.

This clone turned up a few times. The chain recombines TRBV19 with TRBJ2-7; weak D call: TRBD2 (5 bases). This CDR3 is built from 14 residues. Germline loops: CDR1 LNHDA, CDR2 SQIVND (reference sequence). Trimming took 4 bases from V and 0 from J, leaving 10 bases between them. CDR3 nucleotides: TGTGCCAGTAGTAGTGTGGGGAGCTCCTACGAGCAGTACTTC. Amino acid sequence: CASSSVGSSYEQYF. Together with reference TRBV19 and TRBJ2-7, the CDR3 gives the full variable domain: DGGITQSPKYLFRKEGQNVTLSCEQNLNHDAMYWYRQDPGQGLRLIYYSQIVNDFQKGDIAEGYSVSREKKESFPLTVTSAQKNPTAFYLCASSSVGSSYEQYFGPGTRLTVT.

The CDR3 DNA is TGCGCCAGCAGCTTGGGACTACTAGGAAGGGACAATGAGCAGTTCTTC. Protein product: CASSLGLLGRDNEQFF. V usage is TRBV5-1 and J usage is TRBJ2-1; D might be TRBD2 (5 bases). The germline V and J ends were trimmed by 0 bases and 5 bases, with 15 bases remaining between them. The CDR3 has 16 amino acids. CDR1 and CDR2 from the germline V gene are SGHRS and YFSETQ. Using reference TRBV5-1 and TRBJ2-1 for the parts outside the CDR3, the full variable domain is KAGVTQTPRYLIKTRGQQVTLSCSPISGHRSVSWYQQTPGQGLQFLFEYFSETQRNKGNFPGRFSGRQFSNSRSEMNVSTLELGDSALYLCASSLGLLGRDNEQFFGPGTRLTVL.

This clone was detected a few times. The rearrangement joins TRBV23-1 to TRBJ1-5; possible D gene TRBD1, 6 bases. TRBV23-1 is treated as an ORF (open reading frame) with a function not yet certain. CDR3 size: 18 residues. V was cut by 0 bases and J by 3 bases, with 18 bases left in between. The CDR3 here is CASSQSVGTSTPNQPQHF. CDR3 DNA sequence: TGCGCCAGCAGTCAATCCGTAGGGACATCCACCCCCAATCAGCCCCAGCATTTT.

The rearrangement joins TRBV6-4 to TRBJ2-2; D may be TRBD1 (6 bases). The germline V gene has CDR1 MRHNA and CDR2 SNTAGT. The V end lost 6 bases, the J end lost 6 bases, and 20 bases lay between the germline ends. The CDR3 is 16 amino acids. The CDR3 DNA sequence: TGTGCCAGCAGATTAATATGGACAGAGGGGGCCGGGGAGCTGTTTTTT. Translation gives CASRLIWTEGAGELFF.

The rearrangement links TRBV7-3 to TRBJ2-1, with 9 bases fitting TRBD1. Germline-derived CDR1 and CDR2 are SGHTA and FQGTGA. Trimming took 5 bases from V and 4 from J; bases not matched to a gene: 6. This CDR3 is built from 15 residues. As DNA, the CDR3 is TGTGCCAGCAGCCTCCCGGGACAGGGATACAATGAGCAGTTCTTC. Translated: CASSLPGQGYNEQFF.

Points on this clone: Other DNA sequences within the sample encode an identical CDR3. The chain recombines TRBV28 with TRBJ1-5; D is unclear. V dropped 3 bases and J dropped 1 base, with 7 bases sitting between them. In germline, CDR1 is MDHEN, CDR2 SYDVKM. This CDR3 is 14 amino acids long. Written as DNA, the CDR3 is TGTGCCAGCAGTTTCGGCGGAAGCAATCAGCCCCAGCATTTT. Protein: CASSFGGSNQPQHF.

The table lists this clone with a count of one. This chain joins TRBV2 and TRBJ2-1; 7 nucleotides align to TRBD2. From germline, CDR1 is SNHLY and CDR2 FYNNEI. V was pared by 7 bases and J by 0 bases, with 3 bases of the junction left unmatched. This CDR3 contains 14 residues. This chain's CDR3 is CASISGISYNEQFF. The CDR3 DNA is TGTGCCAGCATAAGCGGGATCTCCTACAATGAGCAGTTCTTC.

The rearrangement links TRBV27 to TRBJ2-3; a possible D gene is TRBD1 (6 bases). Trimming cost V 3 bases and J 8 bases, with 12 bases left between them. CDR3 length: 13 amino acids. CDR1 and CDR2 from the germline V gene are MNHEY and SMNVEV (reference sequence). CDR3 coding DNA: TGTGCCAGCAGTTTCAGGGGTGCTGGTACGCAGTATTTT. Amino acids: CASSFRGAGTQYF.

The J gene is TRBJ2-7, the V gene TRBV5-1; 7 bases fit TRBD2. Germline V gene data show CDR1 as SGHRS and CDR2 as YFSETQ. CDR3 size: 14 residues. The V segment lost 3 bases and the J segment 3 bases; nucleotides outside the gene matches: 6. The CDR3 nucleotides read TGCGCCAGCAGCTACGGGGGGATAGACTACGAGCAGTACTTC. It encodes CASSYGGIDYEQYF.

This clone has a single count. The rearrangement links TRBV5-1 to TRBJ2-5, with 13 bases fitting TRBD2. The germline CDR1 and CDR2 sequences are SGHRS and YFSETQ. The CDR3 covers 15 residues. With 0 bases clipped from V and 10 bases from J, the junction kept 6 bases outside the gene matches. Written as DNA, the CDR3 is TGCGCCAGCAGCTTGGTAGGGACTAGCGGGACGGGCCAGTACTTC. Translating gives CASSLVGTSGTGQYF.

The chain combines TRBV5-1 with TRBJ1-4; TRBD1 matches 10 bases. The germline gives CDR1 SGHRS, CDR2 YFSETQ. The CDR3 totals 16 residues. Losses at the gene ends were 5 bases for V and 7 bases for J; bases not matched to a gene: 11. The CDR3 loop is CASRDYPGQGREKLFF. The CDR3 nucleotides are TGCGCCAGCAGAGATTACCCGGGACAGGGGCGTGAAAAACTGTTTTTT.

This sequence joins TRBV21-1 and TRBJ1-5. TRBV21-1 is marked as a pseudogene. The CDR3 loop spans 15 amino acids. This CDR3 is CASSQDRFTVRPQHF. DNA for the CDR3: TGTGCCAGCAGCCAAGACCGGTTCACCGTCCGGCCCCAGCATTTT.

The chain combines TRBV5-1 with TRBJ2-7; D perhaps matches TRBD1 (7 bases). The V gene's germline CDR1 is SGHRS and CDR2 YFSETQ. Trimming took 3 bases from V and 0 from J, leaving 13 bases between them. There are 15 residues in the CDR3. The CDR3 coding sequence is TGCGCCAGCAGCTGGGGGGACAGCCGCTCCTACGAGCAGTACTTC. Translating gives CASSWGDSRSYEQYF.